The clone carrying this TCR beta chain was detected ten times or more. Its target is unknown. There are 13 residues in the CDR3. V lost 2 bases to trimming and J lost 4 bases, with 11 bases between them. Germline V gene lookup returns CDR1 SQVTM and CDR2 ANQGSEA. A TCRbeta library incorporating unique molecular identifiers was prepared. TCRdb independently ran MiXCR on the PCR reads; one entry per CDR3 protein. The sample records about 300,000 distinct CDR3 sequences, 6.5% to 9% being singletons. The data stem from a study of T-cell reconstitution after alpha-beta-depleted transplantation in children. Notes on the study in general: Surviving recipient T cells and thymic progenitors underlay high day-60 TCRbeta diversity in some patients. One year after transplant, T-cell counts and diversity came mostly from newly produced T cells. Reported findings indicate that, about two months after transplant, alpha-beta T cells came from several hundred expanded clones, which were derived from non-depleted graft cells.

Source: peripheral blood, taken 360 days after TCRalphabeta/CD19-depleted stem cell transplant. The receptor was derived from a female patient aged 2 to 10 who had a stem cell transplant for Fanconi anemia, so the T cells may come from the graft donor. This chain links TRBV29-1 with TRBJ1-2; a possible D gene is TRBD1 (5 bases). CDR3 sequence (DNA): TGCAGCGTTGAAACCGGGACCCCCTATGGCTACACCTTC. The encoded protein is CSVETGTPYGYTF. Supplemented by reference TRBV29-1 and TRBJ1-2, the full variable domain reads SAVISQKPSRDICQRGTSLTIQCQVDSQVTMMFWYRQQPGQSLTLIATANQGSEATYESGFVIDKFPISRPNLTFSTLTVSNMSPEDSSIYLCSVETGTPYGYTFGSGTRLTVV.